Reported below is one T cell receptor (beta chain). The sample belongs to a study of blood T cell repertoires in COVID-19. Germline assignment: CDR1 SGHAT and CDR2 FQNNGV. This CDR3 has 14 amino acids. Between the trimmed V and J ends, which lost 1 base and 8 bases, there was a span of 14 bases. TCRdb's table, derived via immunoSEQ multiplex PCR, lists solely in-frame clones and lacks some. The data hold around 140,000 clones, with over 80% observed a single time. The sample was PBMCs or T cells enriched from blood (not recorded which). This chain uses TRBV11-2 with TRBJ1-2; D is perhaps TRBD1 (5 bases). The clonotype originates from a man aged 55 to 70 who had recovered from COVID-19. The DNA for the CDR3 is TGTGCCAGCAGCTTAGGCCAGGGTAGAGTCGGCTACACCTTC. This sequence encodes CASSLGQGRVGYTF. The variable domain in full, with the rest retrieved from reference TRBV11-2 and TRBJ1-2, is EAGVAQSPRYKIIEKRQSVAFWCNPISGHATLYWYQQILGQGPKLLIQFQNNGVVDDSQLPKDRFSAERLKGVDSTLKIQPAKLEDSAVYLCASSLGQGRVGYTFGSGTRLTVV.